This passage covers 19 T cell receptor beta chains from one sample sequenced in a study of blood T cell repertoires in COVID-19. This table comes from immunoSEQ multiplex PCR, and its TCRdb copy is limited to in-frame clones, with some not included. The sample holds 40,000 to 45,000 clones, over 80% seen once. Sequenced material: peripheral blood. These receptors were taken from a human donor in a cohort sampled during active COVID-19.

J is TRBJ2-7 and V is TRBV3-1 (or the pseudogene TRBV3-2); 7 bases map to TRBD2. Germline V gene data show CDR1 as LGHDT and CDR2 as YNNKEL (reference sequence). With V trimmed by 1 base and J by 10 bases, 4 bases remained unmatched. This CDR3 contains 12 residues. CDR3 protein: CASSQGEGSQYF. The CDR3, as DNA: TGTGCCAGCAGCCAAGGGGAGGGGAGCCAGTACTTC.

The J gene is TRBJ1-1, the V gene TRBV18, with D possibly being TRBD1 (5 bases). Germline V gene data show CDR1 as KGHSH and CDR2 as LQKENI. Trimming left V 0 bases short and J 0 bases short, with 8 bases between. The CDR3 consists of 15 residues. CDR3 bases: TGTGCCAGCTCACCACCGGGACTGTTGAACACTGAAGCTTTCTTT. It codes for CASSPPGLLNTEAFF.

This clone showed up just a few times. J is TRBJ2-7 and V is TRBV4-1; unclear D gene. This CDR3 contains 9 residues. V lost 7 bases and J 5 bases, leaving 3 bases between the germline ends. The germline V gene encodes CDR1 MGHRA and CDR2 YSYEKL. CDR3 loop: CASNNEQYF. For the CDR3, the DNA is TGCGCCAGCAACAACGAGCAGTACTTC.

The chain couples TRBV19 to TRBJ1-2; a possible D gene is TRBD1 (6 bases). The length of the CDR3 is 14 residues. V dropped 5 bases and J dropped 3 bases, with 13 bases sitting between them. Germline lookup yields CDR1 LNHDA and CDR2 SQIVND (reference sequence). CDR3 amino acids: CASSDDRLDYGYTF. CDR3 nucleotides: TGTGCCAGTAGTGATGACAGGCTGGACTATGGCTACACCTTC.

This chain connects TRBV3-1 (or the pseudogene TRBV3-2) to TRBJ2-7; TRBD2 aligns across 10 bases. The CDR3 is made up of 13 amino acids. Trimming at V came to 5 bases and at J to 4 bases, leaving 2 bases not matched to a gene. In germline, CDR1 is LGHDT, CDR2 YNNKEL (reference sequence). The CDR3 sequence: CASSKAGGYEQYF. CDR3 nucleotide sequence: TGTGCCAGCAGCAAAGCGGGGGGGTACGAGCAGTACTTC.

The chain joins TRBV6-4 to TRBJ1-1; TRBD1 agrees at 9 bases. Germline-derived CDR1 and CDR2 are MRHNA and SNTAGT. The CDR3 has 16 amino acids. Germline trimming cut 2 bases from V and 5 bases from J; bases unmatched to any gene: 9. DNA for the CDR3: TGTGCCAGCAGTGACATAGGGACAGGGAGATATACTGAAGCTTTCTTT. Its protein product is CASSDIGTGRYTEAFF.

This rearrangement joins TRBV15 to TRBJ2-7; the D gene is possibly TRBD1 (6 bases). The CDR3 covers 17 residues. Germline V gives CDR1 LNHNV, CDR2 YYDKDF (reference sequence). V was shortened by 0 bases and J by 4 bases, with 19 bases between the two germline ends. Here the CDR3 DNA reads TGTGCCACCAGCAGAGATCTGGGGGTAGGGGGTAGTTACGAGCAGTACTTC. This encodes CATSRDLGVGGSYEQYF.

The chain joins TRBV7-9 to TRBJ1-4, with 11 bases lining up with TRBD1. This CDR3 is 15 amino acids long. V dropped 7 bases and J dropped 8; count of bases not matched to a gene: 9. Germline-derived CDR1 and CDR2 are SEHNR and FQNEAQ (reference sequence). This CDR3 reads CASTPIGTGGEKLFF. CDR3 in DNA: TGTGCCAGCACCCCAATCGGGACAGGGGGGGAAAAACTGTTTTTT.

This clone was counted a single time. The chain joins TRBV18 to TRBJ2-2, with D tentatively TRBD1 (6 bases). The V gene lost 0 bases and the J gene lost 8 bases, with 19 bases spanning the gap. Germline values: CDR1 KGHSH, CDR2 LQKENI. The CDR3 has 17 residues. CDR3 protein: CASSPPSGRGQSGELFF. The CDR3 DNA reads as TGTGCCAGCTCACCACCGTCGGGCAGGGGCCAATCGGGGGAGCTGTTTTTT. The whole variable domain, filled in from reference TRBV18 and TRBJ2-2, reads NAGVMQNPRHLVRRRGQEARLRCSPMKGHSHVYWYRQLPEEGLKFMVYLQKENIIDESGMPKERFSAEFPKEGPSILRIQQVVRGDSAAYFCASSPPSGRGQSGELFFGEGSRLTVL.

The chain is built from TRBV27 and TRBJ2-1; 9 positions match TRBD2. Germline V CDR1 and CDR2: MNHEY, SMNVEV (reference sequence). There are 15 residues in the CDR3. Trimming removed 3 bases from V and 7 bases from J; junction bases left unmatched: 7. CDR3 bases: TGTGCCAGCAGTTTCGGCGGGAGGGCGGGGAATGAGCAGTTCTTC. Its translation: CASSFGGRAGNEQFF.

This chain uses TRBV5-5 with TRBJ2-7; D might be TRBD2 (6 bases). The V gene's germline CDR1 is SGHKS and CDR2 YYEKEE (reference sequence). V was shortened by 3 bases and J by 6 bases, with 19 bases between the two germline ends. CDR3 length equals 15 residues. This CDR3 reads CASSSGTFGGSEQYF. The CDR3 DNA is TGTGCCAGCAGCTCCGGGACTTTCGGCGGGTCCGAGCAGTACTTC.

This clone has more than one count but fewer than ten. The DNA for the CDR3 is TGTGCCAGCAGCCCCCTCGGGGGCAATCAGCCCCAGCATTTT. Protein product: CASSPLGGNQPQHF. The chain is built from TRBV7-6 and TRBJ1-5; D is ambiguous. CDR1 and CDR2 from the germline V gene are SGHVS and FNYEAQ. The CDR3 has 14 amino acids. The V end lost 5 bases, the J end lost 2 bases, and 10 bases lay between the germline ends.

The V and J genes are TRBV30 and TRBJ2-7, with 8 bases aligning to TRBD2. Per germline, CDR1 GTSNPN and CDR2 SVGIG (reference sequence). There are 16 residues in the CDR3. Trimming at V came to 0 bases and at J to 5 bases, leaving 12 bases not matched to a gene. The CDR3 loop reads CAWSVLWGGGTHEQYF. The CDR3 DNA is TGTGCCTGGAGTGTACTGTGGGGCGGGGGGACCCACGAGCAGTACTTC.

The chain uses TRBV6-2 or TRBV6-3 and TRBJ2-6, with no clear D. CDR1 is MNHEY and CDR2 is SVGEGT in the germline V gene. V was clipped by 5 bases and J by 8 bases, with 4 bases between them. This CDR3 region has 11 residues. The CDR3 loop is CASSEPNVLTF. The CDR3 DNA reads as TGTGCCAGCAGTGAGCCCAACGTCCTGACTTTC.

This clone was counted once. The rearrangement uses TRBV25-1 and TRBJ2-3; 7 bases match TRBD1. CDR1 is MGHDK, CDR2 SYGVNS, per germline. The CDR3 is 13 amino acids. V gave up 6 bases and J gave up 5 bases; unmatched junction bases: 5. The CDR3, as DNA: TGTGCCAGCAGGGGGGACAGAGGAGATACGCAGTATTTT. Protein: CASRGDRGDTQYF.

As DNA, the CDR3 is TGTGCCAGCAGCTTAGATCAGGGGTCTAATGAAAAACTGTTTTTT. The encoded protein is CASSLDQGSNEKLFF. The rearrangement links TRBV7-8 to TRBJ1-4; weak D call: TRBD1 (6 bases). This CDR3 spans 15 amino acids. Trimming left V 1 base short and J 3 bases short, with 9 bases between. CDR1 is SGHVS and CDR2 is FQNEAQ in the germline V gene.

The chain couples TRBV9 to TRBJ2-3, with TRBD2 identical over 10 bases. The junction had 13 bases not matched to a gene; V was cut back by 4 bases and J by 5 bases. Germline assignment: CDR1 SGDLS and CDR2 YYNGEE. This CDR3 contains 17 residues. The CDR3 spells CASSLGSGGAGLDTQYF. CDR3 nucleotides: TGTGCCAGCAGCTTGGGGAGCGGGGGGGCAGGGTTAGATACGCAGTATTTT.

The chain combines TRBV20-1 with TRBJ2-7; 7 nucleotides align to TRBD1. The germline CDR1 and CDR2 sequences are DFQATT and SNEGSKA (reference sequence). The length of the CDR3 is 11 residues. J lost 2 bases, V lost 7 bases, and 2 bases had no gene match. In nucleotides, the CDR3 is TGCAGTGTTGGACAGGCCTACGAGCAGTACTTC. Translating gives CSVGQAYEQYF.

This sequence joins TRBV25-1 and TRBJ2-1; the match to TRBD1 covers 10 bases. This CDR3 has 16 residues. With V trimmed by 6 bases and J by 0 bases, 5 bases remained unmatched. CDR1 and CDR2 (germline): MGHDK, SYGVNS. The CDR3: CASSSGQGNSYNEQFF. The CDR3 nucleotides read TGTGCCAGCAGCTCGGGACAGGGGAACTCCTACAATGAGCAGTTCTTC.